Listed below are T cell receptor beta chains from one sample, sequenced in a study of blood T cell repertoires in COVID-19. Measured with immunoSEQ multiplex PCR; TCRdb has only the in-frame clones, and not every one. This table holds 95,000 to 110,000 clones, roughly 84% found once. The material sequenced was peripheral blood. These receptors all stem from a human donor in a cohort sampled during active COVID-19. Both conserved end residues are trimmed from each CDR3. The D gene is left open where the match is weak.

v_gene	j_gene	d_gene	len	CDR3aa
TRBV24-1	TRBJ2-5	TRBD2	12	ATSDAGRAETQY
TRBV6-2/TRBV6-3	TRBJ1-2	TRBD1	13	ASSPTGQGAWGYT
TRBV5-1	TRBJ1-1	.	10	ASSPPGTEAF
TRBV11-2	TRBJ1-2	TRBD1	13	ASSLSDRGVYGYT
TRBV7-9	TRBJ2-1	TRBD2	12	ASSLKRESGEQF
TRBV11-3	TRBJ2-5	.	13	ASSLGAGNQETQY
TRBV7-2	TRBJ2-7	.	13	ASSPLASVGNEQY
TRBV30	TRBJ1-5	.	11	AWTNGGGQPQH
TRBV28	TRBJ2-5	TRBD2	13	ASSLLAGGPGTQY
TRBV2	TRBJ2-7	.	12	ASSGQGGLYEQY
TRBV27	TRBJ2-2	TRBD2	13	ASSSGGSVTGELF
TRBV18	TRBJ2-1	TRBD1	13	ASSLTGQGGDEQF
TRBV6-2/TRBV6-3	TRBJ2-3	TRBD2	13	ASSSLAASTDTQY
TRBV7-2	TRBJ2-1	TRBD2	11	ASSTGLAAEQF
TRBV28	TRBJ2-2	.	17	ASSSRARVSPLNTGELF
TRBV5-1	TRBJ1-1	TRBD1	14	ASRPLGQGPNTEAF
TRBV2	TRBJ1-1	TRBD1	15	ASSEVRTGNLNTEAF
TRBV2	TRBJ2-1	TRBD2	20	ASSPPSGTNLPLLYSYNEQF
TRBV28	TRBJ1-2	.	13	ASSLSSAGAGGYT
TRBV14	TRBJ1-4	.	10	ATSLFMEKLF
TRBV5-1	TRBJ1-1	.	12	ASSPGVLGTEAF
TRBV6-5	TRBJ1-6	TRBD1	14	ASSYETGTANSPLH
TRBV29-1	TRBJ2-5	TRBD1	12	SVVAGTAKETQY
TRBV7-2	TRBJ1-1	.	14	ASSSRTGLGNTEAF
TRBV28	TRBJ1-1	.	10	ASSVLNTEAF
TRBV19	TRBJ2-3	TRBD2	13	ASSMLAGGTDTQY
TRBV9	TRBJ2-1	TRBD2	14	ASSVRASGRIHEQF
TRBV3-1/TRBV3-2	TRBJ2-7	TRBD1	11	ASSHQGAYEQY
TRBV9	TRBJ1-4	.	14	ASSVGLGATNEKLF
TRBV18	TRBJ1-3	TRBD1	15	ASSPIQGAPGGNTIY
TRBV3-1/TRBV3-2	TRBJ1-3	.	14	ASSQEGDISGNTIY
TRBV4-1	TRBJ1-5	TRBD1	11	ASSQDRQGTQH
TRBV2	TRBJ2-5	.	13	ASSETGGGVETQY
TRBV4-1	TRBJ1-1	TRBD1	13	ASSRTTGTNTEAF
TRBV9	TRBJ2-5	TRBD2	14	ASSPGGGRAGETQY
TRBV15	TRBJ1-4	.	15	ATSRDLARATNEKLF
TRBV6-6	TRBJ1-5	.	14	ASSYIAGYSNQPQH
TRBV27	TRBJ1-1	.	9	ASSLRVEAF
TRBV7-9	TRBJ1-3	.	10	ASAGGGNTIY
TRBV27	TRBJ2-5	.	13	ASRQSGGAVETQY
TRBV9	TRBJ2-2	.	14	ASSAPRTRNTGELF
TRBV10-2	TRBJ1-2	TRBD1	14	ASIEGGTARADGYT
TRBV19	TRBJ1-4	.	13	ASSSHRDGNEKLF
TRBV5-6	TRBJ1-2	.	13	ASSLYFLANYGYT
TRBV5-1	TRBJ1-3	.	13	ASSLQGTSGNTIY
TRBV28	TRBJ1-5	TRBD1	14	ASSLSTGVRRQPQH
TRBV7-2	TRBJ1-5	.	12	ASSDDSINQPQH
TRBV7-9	TRBJ2-5	TRBD2	12	ASSPSGNGETQY
TRBV28	TRBJ1-2	TRBD1	12	ASRPVTGPRGYT
TRBV28	TRBJ1-2	TRBD1	13	ASSLSGQGGYGYT
TRBV10-3	TRBJ1-3	.	13	AISGRTSSGNTIY
TRBV28	TRBJ2-1	TRBD1	13	ASSDRQGSGNEQF
TRBV18	TRBJ1-6	TRBD1	13	ASSSGQAPSSPLH